This entry concerns a single T cell receptor (beta chain). The antigen remains unidentified. Germline assignment: CDR1 MGHDK and CDR2 SYGVNS. The V end was cut by 9 bases, the J end by 4 bases, with 28 bases between. The CDR3 length is 17 residues. In the PCR, 60 Vbeta and 13 Jbeta primers were used. Using immunoSEQ multiplex PCR, the repertoire was profiled, and TCRdb retains in-frame clones only, with some absent. Its table lists 55,000 or so clones. The sample originates from a study of cytomegalovirus exposure and HLA in healthy donors. Study-wide results and caveats: Within the data, a cluster of highly shared sequence variants was likely a sequencing artifact. A previous analysis found most TCR beta V segments productive roughly 90% or roughly 30% of the time.

This chain connects TRBV25-1 to TRBJ2-7; a possible D gene is TRBD1 (7 bases). Sequenced: PBMCs. The clonotype was recovered from a woman in her thirties in good health and CMV-seropositive. The CDR3 region has the DNA TGTGCCAGAACCTTCCACGGGGGACAGAGGGGCGGTTACGAGCAGTACTTC. Translation: CARTFHGGQRGGYEQYF.